Below are 24 T cell receptor beta chains sequenced from a single sample in a study of patients and donors after allogeneic stem cell transplantation. MiXCR, run by TCRdb on the RT-PCR reads, gives a single entry per CDR3 protein. The data hold approximately 200,000 distinct CDR3 sequences, with 40% to 45% observed a single time. Sequenced material: blood, either unsorted or a sorted T cell fraction (not recorded which). These receptor sequences come from a human donor who was either an allogeneic HSCT recipient or a stem cell or donor lymphocyte infusion donor (not recorded which). It is not recorded whose cells these are; they may come from a transplant donor.

This clonotype was seen a few times. The chain combines TRBV28 with TRBJ1-2; D is unresolved. Trimming stripped 1 base from V and 8 bases from J, with 14 bases between. CDR3 length equals 14 residues. Looked up from germline, CDR1 is MDHEN and CDR2 is SYDVKM. The CDR3 DNA follows: TGTGCCAGCAGTTTATTGACGGCGGAAGGAGGCTACACCTTC. It specifies CASSLLTAEGGYTF.

This clonotype appeared once. The V gene is TRBV6-2 or TRBV6-3, the J gene TRBJ1-5; D not resolved. The V end lost 4 bases, the J end lost 0 bases, and 16 bases lay between the germline ends. The germline V gene encodes CDR1 MNHEY and CDR2 SVGEGT. This CDR3 is built from 17 residues. This CDR3 reads CASSLPWADYSNQPQHF. CDR3 DNA sequence: TGTGCCAGCAGTTTACCCTGGGCGGACTATAGCAATCAGCCCCAGCATTTT.

This chain joins TRBV28 and TRBJ2-6; 7 bases match TRBD1. Germline V gene lookup returns CDR1 MDHEN and CDR2 SYDVKM. This CDR3 spans 15 amino acids. V shed 5 bases, J shed 4 bases, and the junction held 5 bases outside the gene matches. The CDR3 here is CASSPTGPGANVLTF. In nucleotides, the CDR3 is TGTGCCAGCAGTCCGACAGGGCCAGGGGCCAACGTCCTGACTTTC.

This clonotype was counted only a few times. The chain recombines TRBV5-5 with TRBJ1-2; D is unresolved. The CDR3 extends over 14 amino acids. CDR1 is SGHKS, CDR2 YYEKEE, per germline (reference sequence). V lost 1 base to trimming and J lost 3 bases, with 10 bases between them. CDR3 sequence reads: CASSLQWTDYGYTF. The CDR3 DNA follows: TGTGCCAGCAGCTTGCAGTGGACGGACTATGGCTACACCTTC. Using reference TRBV5-5 and TRBJ1-2 for the parts outside the CDR3, the full variable domain is DAGVTQSPTHLIKTRGQQVTLRCSPISGHKSVSWYQQVLGQGPQFIFQYYEKEERGRGNFPDRFSARQFPNYSSELNVNALLLGDSALYLCASSLQWTDYGYTFGSGTRLTVV.

This chain links TRBV6-2 or TRBV6-3 with TRBJ2-2; 11 bases are shared with TRBD2. This CDR3 contains 19 residues. Losses at the gene ends were 0 bases for V and 7 bases for J; bases not matched to a gene: 13. In germline, CDR1 is MNHEY, CDR2 SVGEGT. The CDR3 nucleotides read TGTGCCAGCAGTTACTCAACCCCTAGCGGGAGGCACGGCGGCGGGGAGCTGTTTTTT. It specifies CASSYSTPSGRHGGGELFF.

This clonotype was counted only a few times. The CDR3 DNA reads as TGTGCCAGCAGCAAGGGGGGAGGGCCCCCGGGAAATGAGCAGTTCTTC. Translation gives CASSKGGGPPGNEQFF. The rearrangement links TRBV9 to TRBJ2-1, with D possibly being TRBD2 (7 bases). This CDR3 has 16 amino acids. Germline-derived CDR1 and CDR2 are SGDLS and YYNGEE. The ends were cut back, 4 bases at V and 7 bases at J, with 21 bases in the middle.

This clonotype was recorded at least ten times. This chain joins TRBV3-1 and TRBJ1-2; D is perhaps TRBD1 (5 bases). Trimming stripped 4 bases from V and 4 bases from J, with 10 bases between. The CDR3 consists of 13 residues. Germline V gives CDR1 LGHDT, CDR2 YNNKEL (reference sequence). The CDR3 loop reads CASSLLTAYGYTF. For the CDR3, the DNA is TGTGCCAGCAGCCTCCTGACAGCCTATGGCTACACCTTC.

The CDR3 sequence is CASSLWAKNTEAFF. The CDR3 DNA reads as TGTGCCAGCAGTTTATGGGCAAAGAACACTGAAGCTTTCTTT. The V call is TRBV12-3 or TRBV12-4, the J call TRBJ1-1, with no clear D. The CDR3 totals 14 residues. V was trimmed by 2 bases and J by 1 base, leaving 8 bases between them.

In its sample, this clonotype was seen a few times. V usage is TRBV7-8 and J usage is TRBJ1-5; no firm D call. The germline CDR1 and CDR2 sequences are SGHVS and FQNEAQ. V was clipped by 5 bases and J by 7 bases, with 12 bases between them. The CDR3 sequence is 13 residues long. The CDR3 nucleotides are TGTGCCAGCAGCAATGACTTGCAGCAGCCCCAGCATTTT. Residues: CASSNDLQQPQHF.

This clonotype was counted between two and nine times. The chain combines TRBV20-1 with TRBJ1-6, with D perhaps TRBD1 (5 bases). V was cut by 1 base and J by 9 bases, with 22 bases left in between. The CDR3 extends over 17 amino acids. Looked up from germline, CDR1 is DFQATT and CDR2 is SNEGSKA (reference sequence). CDR3 bases: TGCAGTGCTAGAGTCTCGAGGGGCAGCAGATTTGGTTCACCCCTCCACTTT. Encoded protein: CSARVSRGSRFGSPLHF.

The chain recombines TRBV7-9 with TRBJ2-1, with a tentative D call TRBD1 (5 bases). The CDR3 loop spans 17 amino acids. Germline CDR1 is SEHNR and CDR2 is FQNEAQ (reference sequence). V lost 5 bases, J lost 1 base, and 18 bases lay in between. This chain's CDR3 is CASSRRAGLGSYNEQFF. The CDR3 DNA follows: TGTGCCAGCAGCCGCAGGGCCGGGCTGGGATCCTACAATGAGCAGTTCTTC.

V gene TRBV4-2 combines with J gene TRBJ1-1; D is unresolved. The CDR3 contains 16 residues. Germline lookup yields CDR1 LGHNA and CDR2 YNFKEQ. V was clipped by 1 base and J by 3 bases, with 15 bases between them. CDR3 sequence reads: CASSQADGKRDTEAFF. The CDR3 DNA follows: TGTGCCAGCAGCCAAGCAGACGGAAAAAGGGACACTGAAGCTTTCTTT.

Only one count was recorded for this clonotype. The chain is built from TRBV7-9 and TRBJ2-7; weak D call: TRBD1 (5 bases). The CDR3 is 12 amino acids. CDR1 is SEHNR, CDR2 FQNEAQ, per germline (reference sequence). Deletions cut 6 bases from V and 7 bases from J, with 13 bases between. DNA for the CDR3: TGTGCCAGCAGTAGTAATTCAGGGGAGCAGTACTTC. Protein product: CASSSNSGEQYF. The full variable domain, completed using reference TRBV7-9 and TRBJ2-7, is DTGVSQNPRHKITKRGQNVTFRCDPISEHNRLYWYRQTLGQGPEFLTYFQNEAQLEKSRLLSDRFSAERPKGSFSTLEIQRTEQGDSAMYLCASSSNSGEQYFGPGTRLTVT.

This clonotype was seen a few times. The J gene is TRBJ1-6, the V gene TRBV12-3 or TRBV12-4; 9 nucleotides agree with TRBD1. Germline trimming cut 4 bases from V and 7 bases from J; bases unmatched to any gene: 5. The CDR3 is 15 residues long. Here the CDR3 reads CASSSRDRENSPLHF. CDR3 in DNA: TGTGCCAGCAGTTCCCGGGACAGGGAGAATTCACCCCTCCACTTT.

J is TRBJ1-2 and V is TRBV27; D unclear. Germline loops: CDR1 MNHEY, CDR2 SMNVEV (reference sequence). This CDR3 spans 14 amino acids. Deletions cut 4 bases from V and 10 bases from J, with 19 bases between. The CDR3 nucleotides are TGTGCCAGCAGTTCTTCCGGGCCTCCGATTTCCTACACCTTC. The encoded protein is CASSSSGPPISYTF.

This clonotype was observed a handful of times. The gene calls are TRBV9 and TRBJ2-2; the D is unclear. This CDR3 region has 12 residues. Looked up from germline, CDR1 is SGDLS and CDR2 is YYNGEE. V lost 2 bases, J lost 6 bases, and 5 bases lay in between. The DNA for the CDR3 is TGTGCCAGCAGCGTGGCGGCCGGGGAGCTGTTTTTT. Translating it yields CASSVAAGELFF.

This clonotype showed up just a few times. This sequence joins TRBV7-2 and TRBJ1-1, with D perhaps TRBD1 (5 bases). The CDR3 has 13 residues. The V gene lost 1 base and the J gene lost 3 bases, with 6 bases spanning the gap. Germline CDR1 and CDR2: SGHTA and FQGNSA. The CDR3 bases are TGTGCCAGCAGCTTAGAACAGGACACTGAAGCTTTCTTT. Translating it yields CASSLEQDTEAFF.

This clonotype occurred a few times. The rearrangement joins TRBV4-2 to TRBJ2-7; no reliable D call. This CDR3 spans 17 amino acids. The V end lost 1 base, the J end lost 0 bases, and 16 bases lay between the germline ends. Germline V gives CDR1 LGHNA, CDR2 YNFKEQ. The CDR3 sequence is CASSQVSKALFSYEQYF. The CDR3 DNA reads as TGTGCCAGCAGCCAAGTTTCAAAGGCCCTCTTCTCCTACGAGCAGTACTTC.

This chain links TRBV12-3 or TRBV12-4 with TRBJ1-1, with 8 nucleotides matching TRBD1. V shed 7 bases, J shed 2 bases, and the junction held 6 bases outside the gene matches. This CDR3 has 14 residues. Here the CDR3 reads CASTLTGGNTEAFF. The CDR3 DNA reads TGTGCCAGCACCCTTACAGGGGGAAACACTGAAGCTTTCTTT.

The chain uses TRBV9 and TRBJ1-3, with D perhaps TRBD1 (5 bases). Germline V lookup: CDR1 SGDLS, CDR2 YYNGEE. The CDR3 spans 16 residues. The V end was cut by 3 bases, the J end by 2 bases, with 15 bases between. CDR3 sequence reads: CASSGTLDSTGNTIYF. CDR3 sequence (DNA): TGTGCCAGCAGCGGTACCCTTGACAGTACTGGAAACACCATATATTTT.

The V gene is TRBV6-5, the J gene TRBJ2-4; D might be TRBD2 (7 bases). CDR1 is MNHEY, CDR2 SVGAGI, per germline. CDR3 size: 14 residues. The V gene lost 5 bases and the J gene lost 5 bases, with 13 bases spanning the gap. CDR3 amino acids: CASSRSGGQNIQYF. The CDR3 DNA reads as TGTGCCAGCAGTAGGTCGGGGGGCCAAAACATTCAGTACTTC.

In nucleotides, the CDR3 is TGTGCCAGCAGTCACTCCAGGGGCCGCAATATGGCCCAGCATTTT. Its translation is CASSHSRGRNMAQHF. The chain is built from TRBV12-3 or TRBV12-4 and TRBJ1-5; possibly TRBD1 for D (6 bases). V lost 5 bases and J 11 bases, leaving 22 bases between the germline ends. The CDR3 sequence is 15 residues long.

This clonotype was picked up a small number of times. The rearrangement uses TRBV5-1 and TRBJ2-1, with D possibly being TRBD2 (6 bases). This CDR3 is built from 16 residues. In germline, CDR1 is SGHRS, CDR2 YFSETQ. V was pared by 0 bases and J by 4 bases, with 14 bases between. CDR3 residues: CASSLGGGSGYNEQFF. The CDR3 nucleotides read TGCGCCAGCAGCTTGGGAGGAGGGAGTGGATACAATGAGCAGTTCTTC.

The rearrangement uses TRBV5-6 and TRBJ1-2; D not resolved. V dropped 0 bases and J dropped 2 bases, with 8 bases sitting between them. This CDR3 spans 14 amino acids. Germline V gene lookup returns CDR1 SGHDT and CDR2 YYEEEE. The CDR3 DNA is TGTGCCAGCAGCTTGGGGCAGCAGAACTATGGCTACACCTTC. It encodes CASSLGQQNYGYTF.